The 7 T cell receptor beta chains in this list originate from one sample, sequenced in a study of neoadjuvant anti-PD-1 for oral cavity cancer. Sequencing used immunoSEQ multiplex PCR; TCRdb keeps in-frame clones, though not all of them. The data contain over 7,000 clones, 65% to 70% of them seen just once; the ten biggest clones take up roughly 3%. Time point meaning: after neoadjuvant nivolumab, at surgical resection. The sample in question was PBMCs, obtained after nivolumab (anti-PD-1) treatment. The receptors were gathered from a person between 40 and 85 years old with oral cavity squamous cell carcinoma.

The chain carries TRBV18 and TRBJ2-7, with a possible D match to TRBD2 (6 bases). Trimming pared 7 bases from V and 1 base from J, leaving 23 bases between. The CDR3 runs 17 residues. Looked up from germline, CDR1 is KGHSH and CDR2 is LQKENI. Written as DNA, the CDR3 is TGTGCCAGCTGCGCCCAGGGAGGTCAGGGACCATCCTACGAGCAGTACTTC. It is translated as CASCAQGGQGPSYEQYF.

The chain links TRBV7-6 to TRBJ1-2, with D possibly being TRBD1 (5 bases). Trimming left V 2 bases short and J 4 bases short, with 8 bases between. The length of the CDR3 is 13 residues. In germline, CDR1 is SGHVS, CDR2 FNYEAQ. CDR3 nucleotides: TGTGCCAGCAGCTTAATGGGGCCCTATGGCTACACCTTC. Protein product: CASSLMGPYGYTF.

This clone was detected a few times. The rearrangement joins TRBV6-5 to TRBJ2-3; 8 positions agree with TRBD1. The germline V gene has CDR1 MNHEY and CDR2 SVGAGI. The V segment lost 8 bases and the J segment 5 bases; nucleotides outside the gene matches: 12. CDR3 length: 15 amino acids. This CDR3 reads CASSPDRGEGDTQYF. The CDR3 region has the DNA TGTGCCAGCTCACCCGACAGGGGAGAAGGAGATACGCAGTATTTT.

By sample share, this clone is large. This chain links TRBV4-3 with TRBJ1-5, with D possibly matching TRBD1 (5 bases). The CDR3 consists of 16 residues. Trimming cost V 0 bases and J 7 bases, with 16 bases left between them. In germline, CDR1 is LGHNA, CDR2 YSLEER. The CDR3 protein is CASSQDMGQGFQPQHF. The CDR3 DNA sequence: TGCGCCAGCAGCCAAGATATGGGGCAGGGTTTCCAGCCCCAGCATTTT.

The genes are TRBV4-1 and TRBJ2-1; 12 nucleotides line up with TRBD1. The CDR3 length is 19 residues. V lost 1 base, J lost 4 bases, and 11 bases stayed unmatched. The germline V gene encodes CDR1 MGHRA and CDR2 YSYEKL. Here the CDR3 reads CASSQVWGTGGSLYNEQFF. CDR3 sequence (DNA): TGCGCCAGCAGCCAAGTTTGGGGGACAGGGGGCTCCCTTTACAATGAGCAGTTCTTC.

This clone was seen a few times. The chain employs TRBV4-1 and TRBJ1-2; tentative D call: TRBD1 (5 bases). The CDR3 is 15 residues long. CDR1 and CDR2 (germline): MGHRA, YSYEKL. V lost 1 base and J 3 bases, leaving 12 bases between the germline ends. The CDR3 bases are TGCGCCAGCAGCCAAGGGGCCAGGGAGCACTATGGCTACACCTTC. Protein sequence: CASSQGAREHYGYTF.

The chain couples TRBV29-1 to TRBJ2-3, with 9 bases matching TRBD1. The germline V gene encodes CDR1 SQVTM and CDR2 ANQGSEA. The CDR3 has 15 residues. The V gene end was trimmed by 1 base and the J gene end by 4 bases; junction bases not matched to a gene: 6. The CDR3 region is CSVEGGTGPSDTQYF. CDR3 bases: TGCAGCGTTGAAGGAGGGACAGGGCCTTCAGATACGCAGTATTTT.